This T cell receptor (beta chain) is from a study of blood T cells in healthy people across ages. Alongside a J-beta primer mix, a sample-barcoded 5' primer served in a second PCR lasting about 7 to 11 cycles. TCRdb used MiXCR to reprocess the 5' RACE reads, holding one entry per CDR3 protein. The sample lists just under 550,000 distinct CDR3 sequences, about 24% occurring once. The V and J ends lost 4 bases and 6 bases, in that order; junction bases with no gene match: 3. Germline-derived CDR1 and CDR2 are MNHEY and SVGAGI. CDR3 length: 13 amino acids. These data were likewise used in another study, on T cells of mothers and their children.

The rearrangement links TRBV6-5 to TRBJ1-2; TRBD1 agrees at 9 bases. The clonotype originates from a boy under 18 in good health. Sequenced material: blood. For the CDR3, the DNA is TGTGCCAGCAGTTTTACAGGGGGCGATGGCTACACCTTC. Translation: CASSFTGGDGYTF.